A single sample gave rise to the 32 T cell receptor beta chains below, sequenced in a study of blood T cell repertoires in COVID-19. Profiled with immunoSEQ multiplex PCR; TCRdb holds only in-frame clones, not every one. This table has some 50,000 clones, around nine tenths appearing once. Sequences were obtained from peripheral blood. These receptors all come from a human donor in a cohort sampled during active COVID-19.

The rearrangement uses TRBV12-3 or TRBV12-4 and TRBJ1-6, with D unclear. Trimming cost V 4 bases and J 11 bases, with 9 bases left between them. This CDR3 has 12 residues. The DNA of the CDR3 is TGTGCCAGCAGTTCCCCCAGGACACCCCTCCACTTT. This translates into CASSSPRTPLHF.

The V gene is TRBV28, the J gene TRBJ2-5; D might be TRBD2 (5 bases). V lost 1 base to trimming and J lost 2 bases, with 11 bases between them. The germline CDR1 and CDR2 sequences are MDHEN and SYDVKM. The CDR3 extends over 15 amino acids. The CDR3 loop reads CASSLFGMSQETQYF. DNA for the CDR3: TGTGCCAGCAGTTTATTCGGGATGTCTCAAGAGACCCAGTACTTC.

Remarks on this clone: The junction does not match germline at one end; this may be a read error. V usage is TRBV10-3 and J usage is TRBJ1-1, with TRBD1 identical over 9 bases. Germline assignment: CDR1 ENHRY and CDR2 SYGVKD. The CDR3 spans 16 residues. CDR3 amino acids: CAISDRLGQGNPEAFF. As DNA, the CDR3 is TGTGCCATCAGTGATCGCCTTGGACAGGGGAACCCTGAAGCTTTCTTT.

This chain joins TRBV7-9 and TRBJ2-3; D is undetermined. Germline V CDR1 and CDR2: SEHNR, FQNEAQ (reference sequence). This CDR3 has 13 amino acids. V lost 8 bases to trimming and J lost 2 bases, with 11 bases between them. The DNA of the CDR3 is TGTGCCAGCCATCCGGAGTTCACAGATACGCAGTATTTT. Translating it yields CASHPEFTDTQYF.

This clone appeared once. V gene TRBV18 combines with J gene TRBJ2-7, with D possibly being TRBD1 (5 bases). This CDR3 has 13 amino acids. Germline values: CDR1 KGHSH, CDR2 LQKENI. Trimming pared 3 bases from V and 3 bases from J, leaving 9 bases between. CDR3 DNA: TGTGCCAGCTCACCTCAGGGTGGCTACGAGCAGTACTTC. This encodes CASSPQGGYEQYF.

The genes are TRBV7-9 and TRBJ2-3; TRBD1 aligns across 8 bases. The length of the CDR3 is 14 residues. The germline gives CDR1 SEHNR, CDR2 FQNEAQ (reference sequence). V shed 6 bases and J 4 bases; nucleotides not matched to a gene: 6. The CDR3 loop is CASRPTGEADTQYF. The CDR3 DNA reads as TGTGCCAGCAGACCGACAGGGGAAGCAGATACGCAGTATTTT.

The chain employs TRBV7-9 and TRBJ1-4; the match to TRBD1 covers 7 bases. The V and J ends lost 2 bases and 2 bases, in that order; junction bases with no gene match: 2. The CDR3 sequence is 15 residues long. Germline assignment: CDR1 SEHNR and CDR2 FQNEAQ (reference sequence). The CDR3 sequence is CASSLSQGTNEKLFF. CDR3 DNA sequence: TGTGCCAGCAGCTTATCACAGGGGACTAATGAAAAACTGTTTTTT.

The chain has TRBV29-1 and TRBJ2-5; 11 bases line up with TRBD2. Germline CDR1 SQVTM, CDR2 ANQGSEA. This CDR3 is built from 14 residues. Unmatched junction bases numbered 1, after V lost 4 bases and J lost 0 bases. The CDR3 bases are TGCAGCGTTGGGACTAGCGGGTACCAAGAGACCCAGTACTTC. It translates to CSVGTSGYQETQYF.

The V and J genes are TRBV3-1 (or the pseudogene TRBV3-2) and TRBJ1-5; D unresolved. The ends were cut back, 1 base at V and 1 base at J, with 8 bases in the middle. The CDR3 spans 15 residues. The V gene's germline CDR1 is LGHDT and CDR2 YNNKEL (reference sequence). CDR3 coding DNA: TGTGCCAGCAGCCAAGGGTCGGGGAGCAATCAGCCCCAGCATTTT. Amino acids: CASSQGSGSNQPQHF.

J is TRBJ2-7 and V is TRBV5-1; TRBD1 agrees at 7 bases. From germline, CDR1 is SGHRS and CDR2 YFSETQ. This CDR3 region has 14 residues. J lost 3 bases, V lost 2 bases, and 5 bases had no gene match. CDR3 region: CASSFGQAGYEQYF. CDR3 in DNA: TGCGCCAGCAGCTTCGGACAGGCCGGCTACGAGCAGTACTTC.

The rearrangement joins TRBV19 to TRBJ1-3; TRBD1 might be the D (6 bases). The CDR3 contains 15 residues. V was trimmed by 5 bases and J by 2 bases, leaving 13 bases between them. Germline assignment: CDR1 LNHDA and CDR2 SQIVND (reference sequence). CDR3 nucleotides: TGTGCCAGTAGTGCCGAAGGGGGTGCTGGAAACACCATATATTTT. Protein product: CASSAEGGAGNTIYF.

This clone was counted a single time. This chain joins TRBV4-2 and TRBJ1-5; TRBD1 agrees at 7 bases. The germline CDR1 and CDR2 sequences are LGHNA and YNFKEQ. The CDR3 loop spans 16 amino acids. V dropped 1 base and J dropped 4; count of bases not matched to a gene: 7. The CDR3 spells CASSQVGWTGNQPQHF. CDR3 DNA: TGTGCCAGCAGCCAAGTAGGTTGGACAGGTAATCAGCCCCAGCATTTT.

V usage is TRBV25-1 and J usage is TRBJ2-1; D not resolved. Germline V gene lookup returns CDR1 MGHDK and CDR2 SYGVNS. V gave up 3 bases and J gave up 1 base, with 7 bases separating them. CDR3 length: 14 amino acids. CDR3 nucleotides: TGTGCCAGCAGTGACCCCCCTTCCTACAATGAGCAGTTCTTC. Translating gives CASSDPPSYNEQFF.

V gene TRBV15 combines with J gene TRBJ1-3, with 9 bases fitting TRBD1. Looked up from germline, CDR1 is LNHNV and CDR2 is YYDKDF (reference sequence). Trimming removed 8 bases from V and 4 bases from J; junction bases left unmatched: 9. This CDR3 contains 15 residues. CDR3 coding DNA: TGTGCCACCGGACCTCCAGGGACAGGGGGAAACACCATATATTTT. Protein sequence: CATGPPGTGGNTIYF.

This chain joins TRBV29-1 and TRBJ1-1, with D tentatively TRBD1 (5 bases). CDR1 is SQVTM and CDR2 is ANQGSEA in the germline V gene. V was cut by 7 bases and J by 1 base, with 16 bases left in between. The CDR3 sequence is 14 residues long. CDR3 DNA: TGCAGCGGGGGGGAACGGGGAAGGAACACTGAAGCTTTCTTT. It is translated as CSGGERGRNTEAFF.

The V and J genes are TRBV5-4 and TRBJ2-6, with 8 bases matching TRBD1. Germline CDR1 and CDR2: SGHNT and YYREEE (reference sequence). The length of the CDR3 is 18 residues. The trim removed 5 bases at V and 2 bases at J, leaving 12 bases unmatched. The CDR3 bases are TGTGCCAGCAGGACCACTACAGGGGGACTTGCTGGGGCCAACGTCCTGACTTTC. This encodes CASRTTTGGLAGANVLTF.

This chain uses TRBV19 with TRBJ1-1, with D possibly TRBD1 on 6 matching bases. Trimming cost V 4 bases and J 7 bases, with 16 bases left between them. The germline V gene encodes CDR1 LNHDA and CDR2 SQIVND (reference sequence). CDR3 length: 14 amino acids. In DNA, the CDR3 is TGTGCCAGTAGTAAGGAGGCCGGGACACGTGAAGCTTTCTTT. Translation gives CASSKEAGTREAFF.

This sequence joins TRBV27 and TRBJ2-7; TRBD1 is a possible D gene (5 bases). V gave up 4 bases and J gave up 0 bases, with 10 bases separating them. This CDR3 region has 14 residues. The V gene's germline CDR1 is MNHEY and CDR2 SMNVEV (reference sequence). The CDR3 region is CASSSTASSYEQYF. In nucleotides, the CDR3 is TGTGCCAGCAGTTCGACAGCGAGCTCCTACGAGCAGTACTTC.

V usage is TRBV5-1 and J usage is TRBJ1-2, with D unresolved. The germline V and J ends were trimmed by 0 bases and 2 bases, with 11 bases remaining between them. The CDR3 is 15 residues long. Per the germline V gene, CDR1 is SGHRS and CDR2 is YFSETQ. The CDR3 DNA reads TGCGCCAGCAGCTTGGTAGGAGCGGAGAACTATGGCTACACCTTC. It codes for CASSLVGAENYGYTF.

This clone was recorded a few times. V and J are TRBV18 and TRBJ2-5, with 7 bases fitting TRBD1. CDR1 KGHSH and CDR2 LQKENI come from the germline V gene. CDR3 length: 13 residues. V lost 3 bases to trimming and J lost 2 bases; unmatched junction nucleotides: 0. CDR3 nucleotides: TGTGCCAGCTCACCGGGACAGCAAGAGACCCAGTACTTC. Protein sequence: CASSPGQQETQYF.

The chain combines TRBV7-9 with TRBJ1-1, with unresolved D. In germline, CDR1 is SEHNR, CDR2 FQNEAQ (reference sequence). This CDR3 comprises 13 residues. V was shortened by 5 bases and J by 1 base, with 8 bases between the two germline ends. CDR3 protein: CASSRTANTEAFF. CDR3 nucleotide sequence: TGTGCCAGCAGCCGCACAGCGAACACTGAAGCTTTCTTT.

A word on this clone: Germline and junction disagree at one end, which may indicate a read error. The V and J genes are TRBV20-1 and TRBJ2-7; possibly TRBD2 for D (6 bases). The germline V gene encodes CDR1 DFQATT and CDR2 SNEGSKA (reference sequence). This CDR3 is built from 13 residues. As DNA, the CDR3 is TGCAGTGCTAGTCTGTTGACTAGTCAACTCCCCCACTTC. This translates into CSASLLTSQLPHF.

This sequence joins TRBV18 and TRBJ2-1, with 8 bases identical to TRBD1. Looked up from germline, CDR1 is KGHSH and CDR2 is LQKENI. There are 15 residues in the CDR3. V shed 2 bases, J shed 6 bases, and the junction held 6 bases outside the gene matches. DNA for the CDR3: TGTGCCAGCTCACCAGGACAGGGCCGGGTCAATGAGCAGTTCTTC. Its translation: CASSPGQGRVNEQFF.

CDR3 DNA sequence: TGTGCCAGTAGTATTGTAACAGGCAGTAACCCATATGGCTACACCTTC. Amino acids: CASSIVTGSNPYGYTF. The chain joins TRBV19 to TRBJ1-2, with D perhaps matching TRBD1 (5 bases). The CDR3 has 16 residues. Germline V gene sequence: CDR1 LNHDA, CDR2 SQIVND (reference sequence). Trimming removed 3 bases from V and 5 bases from J, with 19 bases in between. Based on the CDR3 plus reference TRBV19 and TRBJ1-2, the full variable domain is DGGITQSPKYLFRKEGQNVTLSCEQNLNHDAMYWYRQDPGQGLRLIYYSQIVNDFQKGDIAEGYSVSREKKESFPLTVTSAQKNPTAFYLCASSIVTGSNPYGYTFGSGTRLTVV.

The chain couples TRBV7-6 to TRBJ2-3; TRBD1 aligns across 7 bases. The CDR3 has 16 amino acids. CDR1 is SGHVS, CDR2 FNYEAQ, per germline. V was pared by 1 base and J by 4 bases, with 8 bases of the junction left unmatched. The CDR3 coding sequence is TGTGCCAGCAGCTTAGGCCCTACCACAGGGGCAGATACGCAGTATTTT. Encoded protein: CASSLGPTTGADTQYF.

This chain links TRBV4-2 with TRBJ2-3; 8 bases fit TRBD2. The junction had 4 bases not matched to a gene; V was cut back by 1 base and J by 1 base. The CDR3 covers 16 residues. CDR1 is LGHNA, CDR2 YNFKEQ, per germline. For the CDR3, the DNA is TGTGCCAGCAGCCAAGGACTAGCGTTAGGCACAGATACGCAGTATTTT. Protein sequence: CASSQGLALGTDTQYF.

This chain joins TRBV14 and TRBJ1-2; no reliable D call. The germline CDR1 and CDR2 sequences are SGHDN and FVKESK. V was clipped by 0 bases and J by 0 bases, with 11 bases between them. This CDR3 comprises 16 residues. This CDR3 reads CASSQDFQEANYGYTF. The CDR3 nucleotides are TGTGCCAGCAGCCAAGATTTTCAGGAAGCTAACTATGGCTACACCTTC. The variable domain in full, with the rest retrieved from reference TRBV14 and TRBJ1-2, is EAGVTQFPSHSVIEKGQTVTLRCDPISGHDNLYWYRRVMGKEIKFLLHFVKESKQDESGMPNNRFLAERTGGTYSTLKVQPAELEDSGVYFCASSQDFQEANYGYTFGSGTRLTVV.

This chain links TRBV9 with TRBJ2-3, with 11 bases matching TRBD2. V was pared by 3 bases and J by 6 bases, with 12 bases of the junction left unmatched. This CDR3 has 17 amino acids. The germline gives CDR1 SGDLS, CDR2 YYNGEE. CDR3 loop: CASSEGGTSGALDTQYF. The CDR3 DNA reads TGTGCCAGCAGCGAGGGGGGGACTAGCGGTGCATTGGATACGCAGTATTTT.

The V gene is TRBV12-3 or TRBV12-4, the J gene TRBJ1-2; TRBD1 might be the D (5 bases). CDR3 length: 12 residues. V was trimmed by 4 bases and J by 4 bases, leaving 7 bases between them. CDR3 DNA: TGTGCCAGCAGTTGGGGGGGCTATGGCTACACCTTC. Translation: CASSWGGYGYTF.

This chain links TRBV28 with TRBJ1-6; D is undetermined. This CDR3 is built from 17 residues. V was shortened by 7 bases and J by 0 bases, with 16 bases between the two germline ends. CDR1 MDHEN and CDR2 SYDVKM come from the germline V gene. This chain's CDR3 is CASTSTGVISYNSPLHF. The DNA of the CDR3 is TGTGCCAGCACATCTACCGGGGTCATCTCCTATAATTCACCCCTCCACTTT.

In the case of this clone: Other nucleotide sequences in the sample specify the same CDR3. The chain carries TRBV2 and TRBJ2-7, with 8 bases lining up with TRBD1. Germline loops: CDR1 SNHLY, CDR2 FYNNEI. The ends lost 7 bases at V and 7 bases at J; junction bases unmatched: 18. The CDR3 is made up of 16 amino acids. The CDR3 sequence: CASKSLRTGQPKEQYF. The CDR3, as DNA: TGTGCCAGCAAATCGCTGCGGACAGGGCAACCCAAGGAGCAGTACTTC.

The V and J genes are TRBV18 and TRBJ1-1; 8 bases match TRBD1. CDR1 and CDR2 (germline): KGHSH, LQKENI. The trim removed 0 bases at V and 6 bases at J, leaving 6 bases unmatched. The length of the CDR3 is 15 residues. The CDR3 region is CASSPPWPGGPEAFF. Here the CDR3 DNA reads TGTGCCAGCTCACCACCCTGGCCAGGGGGCCCTGAAGCTTTCTTT.